The 18 T cell receptor beta chains below were found in one sample sequenced in a study of cytomegalovirus exposure and HLA in healthy donors. Both 60 Vbeta primers and 13 Jbeta primers went into the PCR. Profiling relied on immunoSEQ multiplex PCR, and the TCRdb table lists in-frame clones only, not all of them. The sample yields roughly 260,000 clones, 84% seen once. Sequencing used PBMCs. The receptor source for this set is a middle-aged woman in good health and CMV-seropositive.

This clone was observed once. The chain recombines TRBV5-1 with TRBJ2-3; D unresolved. Trimming removed 1 base from V and 2 bases from J, with 8 bases in between. Looked up from germline, CDR1 is SGHRS and CDR2 is YFSETQ. The CDR3 covers 14 residues. The CDR3 protein is CASSLTDNTDTQYF. CDR3 nucleotide sequence: TGCGCCAGCAGCTTGACTGATAACACAGATACGCAGTATTTT.

The chain couples TRBV7-2 to TRBJ2-5, with TRBD2 identical over 11 bases. The trim removed 5 bases at V and 4 bases at J, leaving 6 bases unmatched. Germline V gene data show CDR1 as SGHTA and CDR2 as FQGNSA. This CDR3 region has 15 residues. The CDR3 sequence is CASSVTSGSLETQYF. The CDR3 DNA is TGTGCCAGCAGCGTAACTAGCGGGAGCTTAGAGACCCAGTACTTC.

The chain couples TRBV6-5 to TRBJ2-1; 10 bases line up with TRBD1. V trimming: 6 bases; J trimming: 2 bases; junction bases outside the gene matches: 1. Germline CDR1 reads MNHEY; CDR2 reads SVGAGI. There are 14 residues in the CDR3. CDR3 sequence: CASRGQGAYNEQFF. CDR3 nucleotides: TGTGCCAGCAGAGGACAGGGGGCCTACAATGAGCAGTTCTTC.

This clone came up once. The chain combines TRBV7-6 with TRBJ1-3, with TRBD1 as a possible D gene (5 bases). CDR3 size: 14 residues. Trimming left V 4 bases short and J 0 bases short, with 7 bases between. Germline V gives CDR1 SGHVS, CDR2 FNYEAQ. The CDR3 DNA reads as TGTGCCAGCAGCTCCGGGGGCTCTGGAAACACCATATATTTT. It translates to CASSSGGSGNTIYF.

In DNA form, the CDR3 reads TGTGCCAGCAGAGGGGCAGGGGGTCTATACGAGCAGTACTTC. The encoded protein is CASRGAGGLYEQYF. The rearrangement links TRBV2 to TRBJ2-7, with 7 positions matching TRBD1. The V gene's germline CDR1 is SNHLY and CDR2 FYNNEI. The CDR3 is 14 amino acids. Trimming at V came to 6 bases and at J to 4 bases, leaving 9 bases not matched to a gene.

This clone was seen more than once but under ten times. Its ends do not fully match the called genes, so a read error is possible. V is TRBV7-7 and J is TRBJ2-5; tentative D call: TRBD1 (6 bases). CDR1 and CDR2 (germline): SSHAT, FNYEAQ (reference sequence). There are 12 residues in the CDR3. CDR3 amino acids: CASSFDRETQYF. For the CDR3, the DNA is TGTGCTAGCAGCTTCGACAGGGAGACCCAGTACTTC. The complete variable domain, with remaining parts taken from reference TRBV7-7 and TRBJ2-5, reads GAGVSQSPRYKVTKRGQDVTLRCDPISSHATLYWYQQALGQGPEFLTYFNYEAQPDKSGLPSDRFSAERPEGSISTLTIQRTEQRDSAMYRCASSFDRETQYFGPGTRLLVL.

This clone has more than one count but fewer than ten. The V gene is TRBV23-1, the J gene TRBJ2-7, with D possibly matching TRBD1 (6 bases). TRBV23-1 belongs to the ORF category, with a function that is uncertain. CDR3 length equals 17 residues. V lost 2 bases to trimming and J lost 0 bases, with 17 bases between them. CDR3 in DNA: TGCGCCAGCAGTCAAAAAAAGAGGGGGACGAGCTCCTACGAGCAGTACTTC. This sequence encodes CASSQKKRGTSSYEQYF.

The J gene is TRBJ2-2, the V gene TRBV21-1; no DNA check was done on the table's D call, TRBD2. TRBV21-1 constitutes a pseudogene. The CDR3 is 16 residues long. CDR3 DNA: TGTGCCAGCAGCAAAGGCGGACTCCTACCAAACAGGGAGCTGTTTTTT. It specifies CASSKGGLLPNRELFF.

The rearrangement links TRBV5-1 to TRBJ1-3, with D unclear. Trimming took 2 bases from V and 0 from J, leaving 6 bases between them. The germline CDR1 and CDR2 sequences are SGHRS and YFSETQ. The CDR3 length is 14 residues. Here the CDR3 reads CASSFGSSGNTIYF. In DNA, the CDR3 is TGCGCCAGCAGCTTCGGGAGCTCTGGAAACACCATATATTTT.

This sequence joins TRBV18 and TRBJ1-5; 7 bases align to TRBD1. J gave up 4 bases and V 5 bases, and 2 bases lay outside the gene matches. The germline V gene encodes CDR1 KGHSH and CDR2 LQKENI. The CDR3 runs 13 residues. CDR3 region: CASSSGQNQPQHF. The CDR3 DNA is TGTGCCAGCTCATCGGGACAGAATCAGCCCCAGCATTTT.

In regard to this clone: A read error may produce the germline difference seen at one junction end. This chain connects TRBV5-1 to TRBJ1-1, with TRBD1 matching over 12 bases. CDR1 is SGHRS, CDR2 YFSETQ, per germline. The CDR3 is 15 residues long. In DNA, the CDR3 is TGCGCCAGCAGCTTGGCAGGGGACAGGGGGCGCCGAGTCTATTGG. This gives the protein CASSLAGDRGRRVYW. Full variable domain (rest looked up from reference TRBV5-1 and TRBJ1-1): KAGVTQTPRYLIKTRGQQVTLSCSPISGHRSVSWYQQTPGQGLQFLFEYFSETQRNKGNFPGRFSGRQFSNSRSEMNVSTLELGDSALYLCASSLAGDRGRRVYWGQGTRLTVV.

This clone has only one observation. This sequence joins TRBV14 and TRBJ2-1; 8 nucleotides align to TRBD2. The CDR3 has 13 residues. CDR1 is SGHDN, CDR2 FVKESK, per germline. V gave up 3 bases and J gave up 6 bases; unmatched junction bases: 1. Here the CDR3 reads CASSHSGGNEQFF. The CDR3 DNA reads TGTGCCAGCAGCCACAGCGGGGGCAATGAGCAGTTCTTC. Filled out from reference TRBV14 and TRBJ2-1, the complete variable domain reads EAGVTQFPSHSVIEKGQTVTLRCDPISGHDNLYWYRRVMGKEIKFLLHFVKESKQDESGMPNNRFLAERTGGTYSTLKVQPAELEDSGVYFCASSHSGGNEQFFGPGTRLTVL.

This chain connects TRBV27 to TRBJ1-5; 8 nucleotides agree with TRBD1. Germline V gene sequence: CDR1 MNHEY, CDR2 SMNVEV (reference sequence). Germline trimming cut 4 bases from V and 2 bases from J; bases unmatched to any gene: 1. CDR3 length: 14 residues. CDR3 nucleotides: TGTGCCAGCAGTTCGGACAGGGGCAATCAGCCCCAGCATTTT. Its translation is CASSSDRGNQPQHF.

V is TRBV7-2 and J is TRBJ2-7; 12 bases match TRBD2. CDR3 length: 15 amino acids. The J segment lost 2 bases and the V segment lost 3 bases, leaving 2 bases of the junction unmatched. Germline V gene data show CDR1 as SGHTA and CDR2 as FQGNSA. For the CDR3, the DNA is TGTGCCAGCAGCTTGCCTAGCGGGAGGGCCTACGAGCAGTACTTC. It codes for CASSLPSGRAYEQYF.

In DNA, the CDR3 is TGTGCCAGCAGCGAAAGTCGCCGAAGAGGCATCCCAGATACGCAGTATTTT. Translation: CASSESRRRGIPDTQYF. The chain uses TRBV7-8 and TRBJ2-3; D gene unclear. The CDR3 length is 17 residues. Looked up from germline, CDR1 is SGHVS and CDR2 is FQNEAQ. Deletions cut 5 bases from V and 4 bases from J, with 22 bases between.

This chain links TRBV7-9 with TRBJ2-2; 9 bases are a match to TRBD1. This CDR3 contains 18 residues. Germline values: CDR1 SEHNR, CDR2 FQNEAQ (reference sequence). The V gene end was trimmed by 5 bases and the J gene end by 3 bases; junction bases not matched to a gene: 13. The CDR3 reads CASSHKRGQGWDTGELFF. In DNA form, the CDR3 reads TGTGCCAGCAGCCACAAGCGAGGACAGGGGTGGGACACCGGGGAGCTGTTTTTT.

This chain joins TRBV29-1 and TRBJ2-1, with TRBD2 identical over 13 bases. The V segment lost 4 bases and the J segment 9 bases; nucleotides outside the gene matches: 3. The CDR3 consists of 13 residues. Germline CDR1 SQVTM, CDR2 ANQGSEA. The CDR3 region is CSVVGTSGIEQFF. CDR3 in DNA: TGCAGCGTTGTAGGGACTAGCGGGATTGAGCAGTTCTTC.

V is TRBV7-2 and J is TRBJ2-2; the D gene is possibly TRBD2 (5 bases). The CDR3 has 14 residues. Looked up from germline, CDR1 is SGHTA and CDR2 is FQGNSA. V dropped 5 bases and J dropped 7 bases, with 14 bases sitting between them. This CDR3 reads CASSPKAGGGELFF. CDR3 DNA: TGTGCCAGCAGCCCCAAGGCGGGTGGCGGGGAGCTGTTTTTT.